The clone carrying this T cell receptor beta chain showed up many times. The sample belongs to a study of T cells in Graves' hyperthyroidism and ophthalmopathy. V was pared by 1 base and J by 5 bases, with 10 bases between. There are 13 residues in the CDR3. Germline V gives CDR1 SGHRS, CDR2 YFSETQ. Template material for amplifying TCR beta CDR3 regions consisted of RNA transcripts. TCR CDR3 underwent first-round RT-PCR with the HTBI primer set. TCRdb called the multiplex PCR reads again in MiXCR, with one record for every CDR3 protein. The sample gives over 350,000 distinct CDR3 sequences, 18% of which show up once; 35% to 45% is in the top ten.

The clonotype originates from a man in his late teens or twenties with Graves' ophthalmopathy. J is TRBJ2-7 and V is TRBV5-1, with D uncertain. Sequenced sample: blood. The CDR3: CASSLRRFNEQYF. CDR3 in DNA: TGCGCCAGCAGCTTGAGGCGGTTTAACGAGCAGTACTTC. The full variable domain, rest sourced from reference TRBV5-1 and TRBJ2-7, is KAGVTQTPRYLIKTRGQQVTLSCSPISGHRSVSWYQQTPGQGLQFLFEYFSETQRNKGNFPGRFSGRQFSNSRSEMNVSTLELGDSALYLCASSLRRFNEQYFGPGTRLTVT.